This T cell receptor (beta chain) was sequenced in a study of cytomegalovirus exposure and HLA in healthy donors (dated by TCRdb to the late 2010s). As for the study more broadly: An earlier analysis of several hundred of the donors reported over 250 Gb of sequence data and roughly 120 million unique TCR beta sequences obtained from about 170 million T cells. To predict cytomegalovirus infection status, the study combined high-throughput TCR immunosequencing, statistical association of individual TCRs with disease status, and machine learning. A later genetic analysis took genome-wide SNP genotypes for about 65% of the roughly 670 donors and used that subset as a discovery cohort. Rather than drawing on any new phenotypic data, the later analysis identified candidate immune exposures from TCR beta sequences and the way those sequences occurred across donors. Donor age, sex, ethnicity and CMV serostatus were compiled alongside the repertoire data. HLA typing covered class I and class II loci at four-digit resolution. Using immunosequencing, the study profiled T cell repertoires from 640 or so subjects and related those repertoires to cytomegalovirus serostatus. Typing coverage varied by locus: roughly 620-640 donors for A, B, C, DRB1 and DQB1; 500 to 550 for DQA1; some 610 for DPA1; roughly 450 for DPB1. Every discovery cohort repertoire had been produced on one sequencing platform. In a later analysis, previously published TCR beta repertoires from more than 500 donors were re-analyzed and high-resolution HLA genotyping was added so that TCR occurrence patterns could be studied. Along with the approximately 600-subject first cohort, a separate validation cohort of over a hundred different subjects was used. An early release that covered some 640 HLA-typed donors contained about 300 gigabases of sequencing data and 70 million to 100 million unique TCR sequences. To decide whether each TCR beta V gene segment behaved as functional or pseudogenic, an earlier analysis of fewer than 750 of the donors relied on high-throughput TCR beta sequencing. A few DR-DQ haplotypes were treated as single units for association and clustering because of strong linkage in the cohort. The study aimed to test whether signatures of past pathogen exposure could be identified by cataloging public T cell receptors. Among the roughly 380 genotyped donors, approximately 82% belonged to the genetic ancestry cluster associated with self-reported Caucasian donors. On average, around 200,000 unique TCR beta nucleotide sequences were sequenced per donor among roughly 430 genotyped donors of the cohort, with around 19% of those sequences being non-productive.

Results the study describes overall, beyond this receptor: The study gave a list of over 150 TCR beta chains associated with cytomegalovirus. A further reported finding was that TCR beta sequences accurately predicted the HLA-A and HLA-B alleles for most subjects in the first cohort. Immune exposure information for the cohort was limited to CMV serostatus. A few of the identified cytomegalovirus-associated TCR beta chains were confirmed in vitro to be specific for cytomegalovirus antigens. Because HLA typing was missing for some donors at each locus, association tests included only the typed subset. Most TCR sequences were seen in very few donors, while some public TCRs were found in many individuals. The classifier was reported to diagnose cytomegalovirus status with high specificity and sensitivity in both the original and validation cohorts. V-gene and J-gene trimming of TCR beta chains was associated with a missense DCLRE1C variant in a later genetic analysis, and the association was replicated in an independent cohort. In a later analysis, most CMV-associated TCR beta chains were found to appear HLA-restricted, with HLA associations seemingly driven largely by CMV exposure. A group of highly shared sequence variants was considered likely to be a technical artifact of the sequencing pipeline. In a later analysis, HLA-associated TCR beta chains were found to be more clonally expanded and to have lower generation probabilities than equally common non-associated chains. In this cohort, only TCR beta chains were sequenced, and detectable features were limited by the absence of alpha or paired-chain data. Assigning TCR associations to individual alleles was difficult when HLA alleles, especially DR and DQ, strongly co-occurred. In a later analysis, the rate of TCR association differed among HLA loci, with DRB1 alleles having the most associated TCRs and HLA-C alleles having the fewest. Broadly in line with IMGT annotations, most TCR beta V segments showed up in productive rearrangements about 90% or about 30% of the time in an earlier analysis of around 600 of the donors. Roughly uniform sequencing depth across donors was assumed in presence/absence analyses, although this assumption may not hold. Correlated functional status among segregating V segments might be attributable to linkage disequilibrium, but an unknown experimental factor could not be ruled out. Some IMGT-functional V segments, including TRBV6-2 and TRBV6-3, could not be distinguished by the 87-base-pair reads and were therefore excluded. Several of the top co-occurrence clusters appeared to be linked to parvovirus B19, influenza, CMV and Epstein-Barr virus, according to a later analysis. Specific HLA alleles were associated with 15,000 to 20,000 TCR beta sequences at a false discovery rate of 0.05 in a later analysis. A later genetic analysis reported fewer N-insertions in productive TCRs among donors in an Asian-associated ancestry cluster than the roughly 700-donor mean. Because counts were too low, seventeen rarely observed V segments, including chromosome 9 orphons, were excluded from the earlier analysis of several hundred of the donors. The authors suggested that the approach could potentially be generalized to other disease states and immunological phenotypes.

Preparation of the library involved the immunoSEQ multiplex PCR assay. For the multiplex PCR, a mixture combining 60 forward primers for TCR Vbeta segments and 13 reverse primers for TCR Jbeta segments was used. Amplification of the CDR3 region of rearranged TCR beta genes was performed with a multiplex PCR assay on genomic DNA. The Illumina HiSeq System was used to sequence the amplified TCR beta libraries as 87-base-pair reads. The source study handled its data this way. Across the 600 to 700 repertoires, a later analysis counted 78 million or so unique TCR beta chains, roughly 11 million of which were shared by at least two donors. To remove PCR and sequencing errors, raw reads were error-corrected and collapsed into unique sequences using a nearest-neighbor algorithm that merged closely related sequences. To assign V, D and J gene segments, CDR3 sequences were aligned to IMGT reference sequences. Each retained sequence needed at least a six-nucleotide match to both a V gene segment and a J gene segment. A rearrangement was called productive if the CDR3 had no stop codons and remained in frame with V and J, and every other rearrangement was called non-productive. Following IMGT convention, CDR3 was defined as the stretch from the second conserved V-encoded cysteine up to the conserved J-encoded phenylalanine. The earlier analysis of some 550 of the donors excluded any sequence lacking an unambiguous match to a single V gene segment. An earlier analysis of a few hundred of the donors classified V segments as functional when productive rearrangements were above 56.7% and as segregating when the standard deviation between donors was above 5%. A statistical classification framework was built to diagnose cytomegalovirus status from the catalog of TCR beta chain sequences. V and J gene assignment, in a later analysis, came from comparing TCR nucleotide sequences with IMGT/GENE-DB human TR gene sequences. The TCRdist pipeline was used in a later analysis to assign CDR3 sequences and most-parsimonious VDJ recombination scenarios. In a later analysis, each TCR beta chain was defined by its CDR3 amino acid sequence together with its V-gene family, and reads lacking a unique V-gene family were excluded. A later analysis removed 550 to 650 highly shared, low-generation-probability nucleotide sequences to deal with suspected cross-contamination and a sequencing artifact. A later analysis calculated a clonal expansion index for each public chain from normalized within-repertoire ranks of inferred template counts. A later analysis computed generation probabilities with a VDJ recombination model fitted to out-of-frame rearrangements, and checked the results against IGoR. In a later analysis, hypergeometric tests were used to score TCR-TCR, TCR-HLA and TCR-CMV co-occurrence, with a repertoire-size bias correction applied to TCR pairs. A later analysis estimated false discovery rates by permuting HLA or CMV assignments 20 times. In a later analysis, co-occurring TCRs were grouped using DBSCAN, and TCRdist sequence similarity was added for clustering within HLA-allele-positive subsets. Co-occurrence clustering excluded repertoires with fewer than 30,000 or more than 120,000 public chains, plus five with anomalous nucleotide sharing. TCRdb took this table from immuneACCESS and kept in-frame rearrangements with V and J called. Such tables lack part of the clones; where checked against another copy, unresolved V genes explain under half of the gap, and the rest is unexplained. That table supplies the V and J calls and clone size; D and trimming were determined from the DNA. The sample table contains 150,000 to 250,000 clones; only one count was recorded for around 78% of them. About 2.1% of the sample lies in the top ten.

This clone turned up a few times. Its specific antigen is unknown. Base quality data are lacking; no much larger clone is found one base away. CDR1 SGHDT and CDR2 YYEEEE were looked up in the germline V gene. V loses 3 bases, J loses 5 bases, and the germline ends lie 11 bases apart. Taken from cysteine to phenylalanine, the CDR3 has 13 residues. Here the CDR3 DNA is all that survives: 39 bases in frame from base 1. The cohort comprised 710 or so healthy bone marrow donors. Cohort members were all nominally healthy when sampled, although unrecorded immune exposures were likely present. The donor was CMV seronegative and belonged to the group of 380 or so seronegative cohort members. A peripheral blood sample was provided by each donor, and peripheral blood mononuclear cells were used for TCR beta sequencing. Genomic DNA extraction from the blood cell samples was performed with the Qiagen DNeasy Blood Extraction Kit.

Input material: PBMCs. The chain is assembled from TRBV5-6 and TRBJ2-5, with no confident D gene call. The source is a young man in good health and CMV-seronegative. The base sequence is TGTGCCAGCAGCTCGATCGACTCGGAGACCCAGTACTTC. This codes for CASSSIDSETQYF.